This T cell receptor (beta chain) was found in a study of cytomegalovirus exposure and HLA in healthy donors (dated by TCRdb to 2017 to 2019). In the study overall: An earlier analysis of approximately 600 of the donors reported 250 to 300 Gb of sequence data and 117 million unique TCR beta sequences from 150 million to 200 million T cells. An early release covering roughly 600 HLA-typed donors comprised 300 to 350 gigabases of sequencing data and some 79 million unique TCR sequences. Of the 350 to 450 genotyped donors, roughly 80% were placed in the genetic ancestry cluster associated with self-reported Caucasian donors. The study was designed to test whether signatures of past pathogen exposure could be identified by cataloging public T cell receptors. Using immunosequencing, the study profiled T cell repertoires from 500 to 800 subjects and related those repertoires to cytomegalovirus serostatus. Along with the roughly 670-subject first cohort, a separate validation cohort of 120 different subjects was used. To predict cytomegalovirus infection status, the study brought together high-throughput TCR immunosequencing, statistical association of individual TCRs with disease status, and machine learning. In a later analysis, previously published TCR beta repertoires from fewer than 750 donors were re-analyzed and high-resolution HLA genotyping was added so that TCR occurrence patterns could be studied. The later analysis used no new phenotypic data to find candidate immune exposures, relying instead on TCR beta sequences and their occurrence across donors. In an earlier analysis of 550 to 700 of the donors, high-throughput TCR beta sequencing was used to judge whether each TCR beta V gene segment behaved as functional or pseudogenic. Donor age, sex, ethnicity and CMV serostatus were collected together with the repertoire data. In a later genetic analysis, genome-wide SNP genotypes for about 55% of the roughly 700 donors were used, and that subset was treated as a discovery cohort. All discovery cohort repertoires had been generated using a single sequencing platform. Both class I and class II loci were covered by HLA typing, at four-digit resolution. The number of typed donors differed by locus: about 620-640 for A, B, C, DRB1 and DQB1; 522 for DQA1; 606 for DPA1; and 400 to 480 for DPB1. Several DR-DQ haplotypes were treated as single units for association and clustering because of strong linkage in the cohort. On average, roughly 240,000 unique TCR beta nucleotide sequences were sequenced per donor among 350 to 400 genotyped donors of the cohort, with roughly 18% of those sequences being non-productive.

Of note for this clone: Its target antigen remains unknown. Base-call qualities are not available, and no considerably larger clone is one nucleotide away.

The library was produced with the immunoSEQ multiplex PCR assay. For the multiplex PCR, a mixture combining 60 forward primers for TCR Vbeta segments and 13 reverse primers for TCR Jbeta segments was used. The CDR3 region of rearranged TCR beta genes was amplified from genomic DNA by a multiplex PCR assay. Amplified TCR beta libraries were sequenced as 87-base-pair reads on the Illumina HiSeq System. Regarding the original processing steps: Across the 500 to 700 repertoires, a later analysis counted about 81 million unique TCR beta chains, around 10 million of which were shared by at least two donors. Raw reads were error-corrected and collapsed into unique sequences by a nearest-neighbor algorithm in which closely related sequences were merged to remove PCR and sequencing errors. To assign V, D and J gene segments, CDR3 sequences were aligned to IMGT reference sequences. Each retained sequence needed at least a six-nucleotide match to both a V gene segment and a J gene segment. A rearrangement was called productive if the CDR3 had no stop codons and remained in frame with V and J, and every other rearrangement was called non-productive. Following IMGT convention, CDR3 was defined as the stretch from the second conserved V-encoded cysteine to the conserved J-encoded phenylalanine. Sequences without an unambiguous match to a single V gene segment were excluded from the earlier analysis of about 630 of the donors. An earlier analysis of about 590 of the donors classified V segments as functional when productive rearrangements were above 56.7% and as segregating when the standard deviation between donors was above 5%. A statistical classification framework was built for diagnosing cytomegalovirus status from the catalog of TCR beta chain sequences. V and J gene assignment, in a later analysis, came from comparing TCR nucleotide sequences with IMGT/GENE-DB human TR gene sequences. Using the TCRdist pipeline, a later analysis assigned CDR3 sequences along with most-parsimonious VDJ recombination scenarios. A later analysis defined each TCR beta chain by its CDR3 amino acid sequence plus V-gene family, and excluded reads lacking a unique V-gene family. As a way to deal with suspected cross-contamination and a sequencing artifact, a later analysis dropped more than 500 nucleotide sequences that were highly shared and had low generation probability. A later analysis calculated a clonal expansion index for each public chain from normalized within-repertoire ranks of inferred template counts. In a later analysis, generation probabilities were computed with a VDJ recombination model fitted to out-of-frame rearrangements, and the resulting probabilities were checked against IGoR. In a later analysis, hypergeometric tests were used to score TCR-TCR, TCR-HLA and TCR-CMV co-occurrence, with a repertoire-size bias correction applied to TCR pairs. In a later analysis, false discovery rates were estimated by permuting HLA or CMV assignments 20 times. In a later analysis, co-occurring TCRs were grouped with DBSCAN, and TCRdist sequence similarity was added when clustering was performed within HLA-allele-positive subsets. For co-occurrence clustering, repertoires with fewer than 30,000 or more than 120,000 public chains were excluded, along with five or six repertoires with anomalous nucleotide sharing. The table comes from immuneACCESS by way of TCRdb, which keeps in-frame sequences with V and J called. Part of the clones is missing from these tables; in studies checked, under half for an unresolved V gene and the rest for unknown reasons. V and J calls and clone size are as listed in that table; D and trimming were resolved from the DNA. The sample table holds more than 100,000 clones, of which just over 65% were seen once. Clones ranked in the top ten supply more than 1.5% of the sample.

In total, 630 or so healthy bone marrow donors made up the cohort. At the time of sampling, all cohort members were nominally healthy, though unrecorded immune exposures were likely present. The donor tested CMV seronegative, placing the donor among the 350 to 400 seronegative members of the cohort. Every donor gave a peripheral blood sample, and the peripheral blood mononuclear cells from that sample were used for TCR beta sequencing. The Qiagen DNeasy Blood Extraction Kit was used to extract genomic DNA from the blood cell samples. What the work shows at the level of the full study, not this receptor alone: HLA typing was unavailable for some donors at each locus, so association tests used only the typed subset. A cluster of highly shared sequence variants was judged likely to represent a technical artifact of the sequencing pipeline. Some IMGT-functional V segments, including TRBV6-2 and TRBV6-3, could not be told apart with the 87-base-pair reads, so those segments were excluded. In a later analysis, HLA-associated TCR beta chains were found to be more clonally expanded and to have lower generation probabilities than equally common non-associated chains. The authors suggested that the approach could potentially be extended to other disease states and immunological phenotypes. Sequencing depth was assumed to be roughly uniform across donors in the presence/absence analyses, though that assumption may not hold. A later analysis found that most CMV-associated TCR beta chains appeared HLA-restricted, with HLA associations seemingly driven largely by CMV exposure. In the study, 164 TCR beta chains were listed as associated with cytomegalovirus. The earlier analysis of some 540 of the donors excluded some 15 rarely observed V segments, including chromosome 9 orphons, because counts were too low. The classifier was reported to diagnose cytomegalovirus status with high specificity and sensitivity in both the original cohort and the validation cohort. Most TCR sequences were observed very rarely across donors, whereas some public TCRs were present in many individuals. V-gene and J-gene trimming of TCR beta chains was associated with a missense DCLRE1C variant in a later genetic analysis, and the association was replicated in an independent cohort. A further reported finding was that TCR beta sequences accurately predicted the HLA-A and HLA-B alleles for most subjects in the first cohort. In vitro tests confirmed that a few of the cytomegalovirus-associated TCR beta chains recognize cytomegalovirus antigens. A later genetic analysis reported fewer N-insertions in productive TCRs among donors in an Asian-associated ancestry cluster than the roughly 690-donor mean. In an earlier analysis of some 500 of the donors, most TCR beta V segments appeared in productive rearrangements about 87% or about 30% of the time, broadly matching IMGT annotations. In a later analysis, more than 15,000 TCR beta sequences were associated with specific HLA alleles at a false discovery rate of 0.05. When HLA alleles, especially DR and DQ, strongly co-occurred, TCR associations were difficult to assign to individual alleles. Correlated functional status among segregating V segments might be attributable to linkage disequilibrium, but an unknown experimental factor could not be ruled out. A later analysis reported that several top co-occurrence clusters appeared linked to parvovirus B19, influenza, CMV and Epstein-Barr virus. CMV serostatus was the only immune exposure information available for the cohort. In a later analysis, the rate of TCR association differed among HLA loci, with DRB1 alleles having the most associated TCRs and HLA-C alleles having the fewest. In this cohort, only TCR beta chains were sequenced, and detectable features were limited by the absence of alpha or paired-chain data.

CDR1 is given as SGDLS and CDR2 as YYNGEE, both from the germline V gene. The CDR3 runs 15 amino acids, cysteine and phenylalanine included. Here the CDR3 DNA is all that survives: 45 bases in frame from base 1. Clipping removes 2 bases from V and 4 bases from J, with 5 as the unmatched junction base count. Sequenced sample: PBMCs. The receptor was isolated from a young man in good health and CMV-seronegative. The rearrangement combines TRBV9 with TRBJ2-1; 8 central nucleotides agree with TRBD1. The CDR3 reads CASSVGTGGYNEQFF. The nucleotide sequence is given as TGTGCCAGCAGCGTGGGGACAGGTGGATACAATGAGCAGTTCTTC.